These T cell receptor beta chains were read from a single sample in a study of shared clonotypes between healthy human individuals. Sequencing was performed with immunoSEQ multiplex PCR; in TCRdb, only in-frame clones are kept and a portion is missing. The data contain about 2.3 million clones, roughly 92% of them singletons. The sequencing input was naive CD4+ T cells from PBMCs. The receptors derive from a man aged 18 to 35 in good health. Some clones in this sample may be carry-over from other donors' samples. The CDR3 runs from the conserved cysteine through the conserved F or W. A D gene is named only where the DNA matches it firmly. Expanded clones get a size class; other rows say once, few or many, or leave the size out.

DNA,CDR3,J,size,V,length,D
TGTGCCATCAGTGACAGGCAGGGCTACGAGCAGTACTTC,CAISDRQGYEQYF,TRBJ2-7,once,TRBV10-3,13,.
TGTGCCAGCCGCGACCCGGGGATGAACGCAGATACGCAGTATTTT,CASRDPGMNADTQYF,TRBJ2-3,.,TRBV6-1,15,.
TGCGCCAGCAGCCAAGATCTTAGGGGGACTGAAGCTTTCTTT,CASSQDLRGTEAFF,TRBJ1-1,.,TRBV4-1,14,.
TGTGCCAGCTCACCGGCGACTTTAACCCACTACGAGCAGTACTTC,CASSPATLTHYEQYF,TRBJ2-7,.,TRBV18,15,.
TGCGCCAGCAGCTCGACAACCGGGACAGAGAATGAGCAGTTCTTC,CASSSTTGTENEQFF,TRBJ2-1,.,TRBV5-1,15,TRBD1
TGCGCCAGCAGCCAAGGGGAGGGGAGCGGCAATCAGCCCCAGCATTTT,CASSQGEGSGNQPQHF,TRBJ1-5,.,TRBV4-1,16,.
TGTGCCAGCAGCTTGGCCGGGTTGGGGAGCACTGAAGCTTTCTTT,CASSLAGLGSTEAFF,TRBJ1-1,.,TRBV5-6,15,.
TGTGCCAGCAGCTTAGGGCAGGGCTCTTACAATGAGCAGTTCTTC,CASSLGQGSYNEQFF,TRBJ2-1,.,TRBV7-7,15,.
TGTGCCTGGAGTGTACTGGCTAATGAAAAACTGTTTTTT,CAWSVLANEKLFF,TRBJ1-4,few,TRBV30,13,.
TGTGCCAGCAGCTTAAGGGCGGGAGGGCCGGAGACCCAGTACTTC,CASSLRAGGPETQYF,TRBJ2-5,.,TRBV7-3,15,TRBD2
TGTGCCAGCAGTCCCAGTAGGCGCGCCCAAGAGACCCAGTACTTC,CASSPSRRAQETQYF,TRBJ2-5,.,TRBV28,15,.
TGTGCCAGTAGGAGTGGGGTTCGCATACAAGAGACCCAGTACTTC,CASRSGVRIQETQYF,TRBJ2-5,.,TRBV19,15,.
TGTGCCAGCAGCTTAGCCGGAGACGAGCAGTACTTC,CASSLAGDEQYF,TRBJ2-7,.,TRBV11-3,12,.
TGTGCCAGCAGAGTTTTCTCGCGGGAGGGACCAGATACGCAGTATTTT,CASRVFSREGPDTQYF,TRBJ2-3,.,TRBV27,16,TRBD2
TGTGCCAGCAGCACCCAGACAGGGGGGAGGTACGAGCAGTACTTC,CASSTQTGGRYEQYF,TRBJ2-7,.,TRBV9,15,TRBD1
TGTGCCAGCAGGCTCAGGGACAGCTCTGGAAACACCATATATTTT,CASRLRDSSGNTIYF,TRBJ1-3,.,TRBV6-1,15,TRBD1
TGCAGCGTTCGGGTTGGAGGGACTGGAAACACCATATATTTT,CSVRVGGTGNTIYF,TRBJ1-3,.,TRBV29-1,14,.
TGTGCCAGCAGTTATGGTCCGGATAATGAAAAACTGTTTTTT,CASSYGPDNEKLFF,TRBJ1-4,.,TRBV28,14,.
TGCAGCGTTAAAAGACAGGTGGAGAACGAGCAGTACTTC,CSVKRQVENEQYF,TRBJ2-7,.,TRBV29-1,13,.
TGCGCCAGCAGCCAAGAGGCCGGTACTGAGCAGTTCTTC,CASSQEAGTEQFF,TRBJ2-1,.,TRBV4-3,13,.
TGTGCCAGCAAAATCAGGGGGCTTGGCTATGGCTACACCTTC,CASKIRGLGYGYTF,TRBJ1-2,.,TRBV2,14,TRBD1
TGTGCCAGCAGCGCTGTAGGGGGCAGCACCGGGGAGCTGTTTTTT,CASSAVGGSTGELFF,TRBJ2-2,.,TRBV11-3,15,TRBD1
TGTGCCAGCAGCCCGGGGAGCTATGGCTACACCTTC,CASSPGSYGYTF,TRBJ1-2,.,TRBV6-1,12,.
TGTGCCAGCAGTTTACAAGCCGGGACAGGCGTTGAAAAACTGTTTTTT,CASSLQAGTGVEKLFF,TRBJ1-4,.,TRBV28,16,TRBD1
TGTGCCAGCAGCGCCCGGGACAGGGATAAGACCCAGTACTTC,CASSARDRDKTQYF,TRBJ2-5,.,TRBV5-4,14,TRBD1
TGCGCCAGCAGCGTACTAGCGGGGCCTAACACCGGGGAGCTGTTTTTT,CASSVLAGPNTGELFF,TRBJ2-2,.,TRBV5-1,16,TRBD2
TGCGCCAGCAGCCTCGGTCCTAGCGGAAACTACGAGCAGTACTTC,CASSLGPSGNYEQYF,TRBJ2-7,.,TRBV5-1,15,TRBD2
TGTGCCAGCAGTTTACCACATACCTACAATGAGCAGTTCTTC,CASSLPHTYNEQFF,TRBJ2-1,.,TRBV28,14,.
TGTGCGCCACCCCTCTGGAGGGAGCAGTACTTC,CAPPLWREQYF,TRBJ2-7,.,TRBV19,11,.
TGTGCCACCCGACAGGGTTTGAGCACTGAAGCTTTCTTT,CATRQGLSTEAFF,TRBJ1-1,.,TRBV7-3,13,TRBD1